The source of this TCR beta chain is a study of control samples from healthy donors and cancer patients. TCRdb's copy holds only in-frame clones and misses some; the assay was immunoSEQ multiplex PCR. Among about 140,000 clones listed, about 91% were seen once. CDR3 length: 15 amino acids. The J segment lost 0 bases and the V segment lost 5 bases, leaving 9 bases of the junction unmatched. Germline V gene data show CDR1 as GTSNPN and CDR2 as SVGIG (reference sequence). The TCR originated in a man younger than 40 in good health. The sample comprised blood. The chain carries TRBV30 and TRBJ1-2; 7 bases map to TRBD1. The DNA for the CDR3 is TGTGCCTGGCAAATCACAGGGGCTCCTAACTATGGCTACACCTTC. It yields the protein CAWQITGAPNYGYTF.